Only one count was recorded for the clone carrying this T cell receptor (beta chain). As yet, its antigen is unknown. Documented treatment: some 20 received Ad26.COV2.S at low or high dose, single or two shots; 5 received placebo; per-sample allocation not given. Specimens were obtained on day 63 following the first vaccine or placebo injection. The administered vaccine (an Ad26 vector) expressed Wuhan-strain SARS-CoV-2 spike. V shed 0 bases and J shed 7 bases, with 13 bases lying between them. The germline CDR1 and CDR2 sequences are MGHRA and YSYEKL. The CDR3 runs 15 residues. This specimen comes from a study of Ad26.COV2.S vaccination and SARS-CoV-2 variants. The protocol was immunoSEQ multiplex PCR, while the TCRdb copy is restricted to in-frame clones and leaves out a portion. The table includes around 270,000 clones, approximately 88% detected once. Study-level results: There was a possibility that the TCR breadth and depth analyses underestimated total T cell responses.

The J gene is TRBJ1-5, the V gene TRBV4-1; D is ambiguous. The sequence was collected from a person aged 18 to 65 who received the Ad26.COV2.S COVID-19 vaccine or a placebo. This sample comprised peripheral blood, obtained in a trial of Ad26.COV2.S vaccine versus placebo. The CDR3 protein is CASSQDAAAVQPQHF. The CDR3 DNA follows: TGCGCCAGCAGCCAAGACGCGGCAGCCGTACAGCCCCAGCATTTT.